A selection of T cell receptor beta chains follows, all from one sample in a study of blood T cells in healthy people across ages. TCRdb called the 5' RACE reads again in MiXCR, with one record for every CDR3 protein. The table has roughly 1,500,000 distinct CDR3 sequences, 30% to 35% seen once. Sequencing was carried out using blood. These TCRs come from a woman aged 25 to 45 in good health. Each CDR3 is given with its conserved first and last residue. The D gene is left open where the match is weak. A row's size may be missing; if present it is once, few, many or a size class.

d_gene,j_gene,v_gene,abundance,CDR3aa,CDR3nt
NA,TRBJ2-5,TRBV11-2,NA,CASKGTKQETQYF,TGTGCCAGCAAGGGGACGAAGCAGGAGACCCAGTACTTC
TRBD2,TRBJ2-1,TRBV20-1,few,CSAESPLLAGVSNEQFF,TGCAGTGCCGAATCCCCCTTACTAGCGGGGGTTTCCAATGAGCAGTTCTTC
NA,TRBJ1-2,TRBV10-3,few,CAISESIAGTVYGYTF,TGTGCCATCAGTGAGTCTATAGCGGGGACTGTCTATGGCTACACCTTC
NA,TRBJ2-3,TRBV27,NA,CASSLSSLTDTQYF,TGTGCCAGCAGTTTGTCATCACTGACAGATACGCAGTATTTT
TRBD2,TRBJ2-5,TRBV7-9,few,CASSKYGREQYF,TGTGCCAGCAGCAAATACGGGCGGGAGCAGTACTTC
NA,TRBJ1-2,TRBV7-8,few,CASSPMDSHPSLYGYTF,TGTGCCAGCAGCCCGATGGACAGCCATCCAAGTCTCTATGGCTACACCTTC
TRBD1,TRBJ2-5,TRBV24-1,few,CATSEPTGEETQYF,TGTGCCACCAGTGAGCCCACAGGGGAAGAGACCCAGTACTTC
TRBD1,TRBJ2-7,TRBV18,NA,CASSTGQASYEQYF,TGTGCCAGCTCAACGGGACAGGCTAGCTACGAGCAGTACTTC
NA,TRBJ1-2,TRBV6-5,few,CASLGVGGYTF,TGTGCCAGCCTGGGTGTCGGAGGCTACACCTTC
NA,TRBJ1-1,TRBV20-1,NA,CTLTWGTEAFF,TGCACCCTAACCTGGGGCACTGAAGCTTTCTTT
TRBD1,TRBJ1-4,TRBV7-9,few,CASSHRQGEDEKLFF,TGTGCCAGCAGCCACAGACAGGGAGAGGATGAAAAACTGTTTTTT
TRBD2,TRBJ2-1,TRBV15,NA,CATSRVSGRASSYNEQFF,TGTGCCACCAGCAGAGTTAGCGGGAGGGCCTCGTCCTACAATGAGCAGTTCTTC
NA,TRBJ2-1,TRBV4-1,once,CASSRALNDEQFF,TGCGCCAGCAGCCGGGCACTGAACGATGAGCAGTTCTTC
TRBD1,TRBJ1-2,TRBV6-6,NA,CASSYTADRGVGYTF,TGTGCCAGCAGTTACACGGCCGACAGGGGGGTTGGCTACACCTTC
NA,TRBJ2-1,TRBV3-1,NA,CASSQVSGAVHEQFF,TGTGCCAGCAGCCAAGTGTCAGGGGCAGTCCATGAGCAGTTCTTC
NA,TRBJ2-3,TRBV7-2,NA,CASSPGPSSDTQYF,TGTGCCAGCAGCCCGGGACCTTCCTCAGATACGCAGTATTTT
NA,TRBJ2-7,TRBV20-1,NA,CSASPDPGAASSYEQYF,TGCAGTGCTAGTCCCGACCCCGGGGCGGCCAGCTCCTACGAGCAGTACTTC
NA,TRBJ1-4,TRBV27,NA,CASSLKGGEKLFF,TGTGCCAGCAGTTTAAAGGGGGGAGAAAAACTGTTTTTT
NA,TRBJ1-1,TRBV7-3,NA,CASSKTQGFSEAFF,TGTGCCAGCAGCAAAACCCAGGGGTTCAGTGAAGCTTTCTTT
TRBD1,TRBJ2-1,TRBV9,NA,CASSYSLSRTGETQFF,TGTGCCAGCAGCTATTCACTGTCCCGAACAGGGGAGACCCAGTTCTTC
TRBD1,TRBJ2-3,TRBV20-1,NA,CSAPAQGDLIEDTQYF,TGCAGTGCACCAGCCCAGGGGGACCTAATCGAAGATACGCAGTATTTT
NA,TRBJ2-2,TRBV29-1,NA,CSVRTQNTGELFF,TGCAGCGTTCGAACCCAGAACACCGGGGAGCTGTTTTTT
TRBD1,TRBJ1-1,TRBV20-1,NA,CSAGQGENTEAFF,TGCAGTGCCGGACAGGGGGAGAACACTGAAGCTTTCTTT
NA,TRBJ1-2,TRBV5-1,many,CASSGNRAGLYGYTF,TGCGCCAGCAGCGGAAACAGGGCCGGTCTCTATGGCTACACCTTC
TRBD2,TRBJ2-1,TRBV20-1,NA,CSAKRGGLAANEQFF,TGCAGTGCAAAAAGGGGAGGCCTAGCGGCAAATGAGCAGTTCTTC
TRBD2,TRBJ2-3,TRBV5-1,NA,CASSLVAVAGAPDTQYF,TGCGCCAGCAGCTTGGTCGCGGTAGCGGGAGCCCCAGATACGCAGTATTTT
NA,TRBJ2-1,TRBV20-1,NA,CSARHGIEQFF,TGCAGTGCACGTCACGGGATTGAGCAGTTCTTC
NA,TRBJ2-1,TRBV4-1,NA,CASSQDPGLVGGFF,TGCGCCAGCAGCCAAGATCCAGGGCTAGTCGGAGGGTTCTTC
TRBD2,TRBJ2-1,TRBV6-5,NA,CASSYSGTTSNNEQFF,TGTGCCAGCAGTTACTCGGGGACTACCTCTAATAATGAGCAGTTCTTC
TRBD2,TRBJ2-1,TRBV20-1,NA,CSATIAGRGRNEQFF,TGCAGTGCCACCATAGCGGGGAGGGGTAGGAATGAGCAGTTCTTC
TRBD2,TRBJ2-1,TRBV20-1,NA,CSARGSGGRAEQFF,TGCAGTGCTAGAGGTAGCGGGGGCAGGGCTGAGCAGTTCTTC
NA,TRBJ1-5,TRBV6-6,few,CASSYHSNQPQHF,TGTGCCAGCAGTTACCATAGCAATCAGCCCCAGCATTTT
NA,TRBJ2-2,TRBV6-6,NA,CASSSLPGGGNTGELFF,TGTGCCAGCAGTTCCCTCCCCGGCGGGGGCAACACCGGGGAGCTGTTTTTT